These 14 T cell receptor beta chains were all obtained from the same sample, sequenced in a study of tumor and adjacent non-tumor tissue in lung cancer. A modified ARM-PCR protocol with three rounds of nested PCR amplified TCRbeta. TCRdb recomputed calls from the multiplex PCR reads with MiXCR, one row per CDR3 protein. This sample has approximately 76,000 distinct CDR3 sequences, with less than 75% found just once. The template was RNA from unsorted bulk tissue. Sequencing was performed on lung tumor tissue. These receptors all stem from a woman aged 65 to 85 with non-small cell lung cancer.

In regard to this clonotype: Germline and junction disagree at one end, which may indicate a read error. This sequence joins TRBV11-3 and TRBJ2-1; D perhaps matches TRBD1 (5 bases). Germline-derived CDR1 and CDR2 are SGHNT and YENEEA. The CDR3 covers 15 residues. CDR3 in amino acids: CASSPRQVWGNDQIF. CDR3 DNA sequence: TGTGCCAGCAGCCCGCGGCAGGTCTGGGGCAATGATCAAATCTTC.

A remark on this clonotype: Because it lacks the conserved phenylalanine or tryptophan at the end, this CDR3 is likely a read error. It is unclear where the CDR3 begins or ends on the DNA, so no DNA is shown, and the CDR3 is as TCRdb lists it. The gene calls are TRBV20-1 and TRBJ2-7; the DNA was not used to check the table's D call, TRBD1. CDR1 is DFQATT, CDR2 SNEGSKA, per germline (reference sequence). Counting both end residues, the CDR3 totals 12 amino acids. The CDR3 here is CSAYSSGGEQYL.

This clonotype was counted only a few times. This is likely a read error, given that the CDR3 carries no conserved phenylalanine or tryptophan at its end. This chain joins TRBV29-1 and TRBJ2-7; D call uncertain. Germline V gene data show CDR1 as SQVTM and CDR2 as ANQGSEA. This CDR3 has 13 amino acids. V shed 5 bases and J shed 0 bases, with 11 bases lying between them. The CDR3 DNA sequence: TGCAGCGTTAGGGCTATTGCCTCCTACGAGCAGTACTTA. This codes for CSVRAIASYEQYL.

To note about this clonotype: Here the CDR3 omits its conserved ending phenylalanine or tryptophan, so a read error is the likely source. The DNA is omitted, as the CDR3 cannot be located on it reliably, and the CDR3 follows TCRdb's listing. J is TRBJ2-1 and V is TRBV10-3; the D segment call TRBD2 is taken from the table without a DNA check. CDR1 is ENHRY, CDR2 SYGVKD, per germline. The CDR3 adds up to 13 amino acids, both ends counted. The CDR3 is CAISPSPAGGSFL.

Note on this clonotype: This may stem from a read error, because a much larger clone lies one nucleotide away. The rearrangement joins TRBV29-1 to TRBJ2-1; the match to TRBD2 covers 8 bases. The CDR3 has 14 amino acids. Looked up from germline, CDR1 is SQVTM and CDR2 is ANQGSEA. CDR3 DNA sequence: TGCAGCGTCCCCACTAGCGGTTCCTACAATGAGCTGTTCTTC. This gives the protein CSVPTSGSYNELFF.

This clonotype was detected ten times or more. The V gene is TRBV7-9, the J gene TRBJ2-1; 8 bases line up with TRBD1. The CDR3 extends over 15 amino acids. Trimming at V came to 5 bases and at J to 1 base, leaving 4 bases not matched to a gene. In germline, CDR1 is SEHNR, CDR2 FQNEAQ (reference sequence). This chain's CDR3 is CASSPRDRSYNEQFF. The CDR3 region has the DNA TGTGCCAGCAGCCCACGGGACAGGTCCTACAATGAGCAGTTCTTC.

On this clonotype: A much larger clone differs by one base, so this may be a read error. This rearrangement joins TRBV5-4 to TRBJ1-2; D gene uncertain. CDR1 and CDR2 (germline): SGHNT, YYREEE (reference sequence). CDR3 length equals 13 residues. As DNA, the CDR3 is TGTGCCAGCAGCGTAAAGGGTAACTATGGCTACGCCTTC. Amino acid sequence: CASSVKGNYGYAF.

This clonotype was seen a handful of times. V gene TRBV29-1 combines with J gene TRBJ2-5; tentatively, D is TRBD2 (6 bases). V lost 7 bases and J lost 5, with 17 bases in between. The V gene's germline CDR1 is SQVTM and CDR2 ANQGSEA. The CDR3 totals 13 residues. CDR3 in amino acids: CSGEDGAGETQYF. CDR3 nucleotides: TGCAGCGGCGAGGACGGCGCGGGGGAGACCCAGTACTTC.

This chain connects TRBV5-1 to TRBJ2-7; 8 bases map to TRBD2. Trimming removed 0 bases from V and 6 bases from J; junction bases left unmatched: 11. Germline V gene lookup returns CDR1 SGHRS and CDR2 YFSETQ. CDR3 length: 16 residues. CDR3 sequence reads: CASSLEFSGDLSEQYF. In DNA form, the CDR3 reads TGCGCCAGCAGCTTGGAGTTTAGCGGGGACCTTAGCGAGCAGTACTTC.

The rearrangement links TRBV10-3 to TRBJ1-3; D remains ambiguous. Germline V CDR1 and CDR2: ENHRY, SYGVKD. CDR3 length: 13 amino acids. Deletions cut 6 bases from V and 3 bases from J, with 9 bases between. CDR3 sequence: CAIRPTFGNTIYF. CDR3 bases: TGTGCCATCAGACCCACATTTGGAAACACCATATATTTT.

This clonotype was seen repeatedly, ten times or more. V is TRBV20-1 and J is TRBJ2-2; 7 nucleotides line up with TRBD1. This CDR3 spans 14 amino acids. The V and J ends lost 3 bases and 4 bases, in that order; junction bases with no gene match: 5. Per the germline V gene, CDR1 is DFQATT and CDR2 is SNEGSKA (reference sequence). CDR3 coding DNA: TGCAGTGCTAGTAGGGACAGCGTCACCGGGGAGCTGTTTTTT. Translation: CSASRDSVTGELFF.

With respect to this clonotype: One end of the junction varies from germline; a read error may be responsible. The chain employs TRBV20-1 and TRBJ2-3; 8 nucleotides align to TRBD2. Germline V lookup: CDR1 DFQATT, CDR2 SNEGSKA (reference sequence). There are 16 residues in the CDR3. CDR3 sequence reads: CSTRVAGGIGTDTQYF. The CDR3 bases are TGCAGTACTAGAGTTGCGGGAGGCATCGGAACAGATACGCAGTATTTT.

About this clonotype itself: One end of the junction varies from germline; a read error may be responsible. The chain couples TRBV7-9 to TRBJ2-1; D uncertain. Germline lookup yields CDR1 SEHNR and CDR2 FQNEAQ (reference sequence). The CDR3 runs to 11 residues. The CDR3, as DNA: TGTGCCAGCATCTTAGTAGGTGAGCAGTTCTTC. It codes for CASILVGEQFF.

In the case of this clonotype: Because the CDR3 is missing its conserved closing phenylalanine or tryptophan, this is likely a read error. The genes are TRBV5-1 and TRBJ1-5; 10 bases are a match to TRBD1. CDR3 length: 13 amino acids. The V segment lost 0 bases and the J segment 9 bases; nucleotides outside the gene matches: 0. Germline V gene sequence: CDR1 SGHRS, CDR2 YFSETQ. The CDR3 nucleotides read TGCGCCAGCAGCTTGGGGACAGGGGGGCCCCAGCATCCT. As protein: CASSLGTGGPQHP.